Below are 8 T cell receptor beta chains sequenced from a single sample in a study of cytotoxic CD8 clonotypes in ibrutinib-treated CLL. The data were produced by immunoSEQ multiplex PCR, yet TCRdb's version contains in-frame clones alone and is incomplete. The repertoire holds roughly 150,000 clones, about 84% seen once, with about 5% in the top ten. The sample here was PBMCs, taken after 24 months of ibrutinib treatment. The receptors shown here come from a human donor with chronic lymphocytic leukemia.

The chain couples TRBV15 to TRBJ2-3; D not certain. Per the germline V gene, CDR1 is LNHNV and CDR2 is YYDKDF (reference sequence). V was shortened by 3 bases and J by 6 bases, with 10 bases between the two germline ends. The CDR3 contains 13 residues. The CDR3 loop is CATSSIATDTQYF. The CDR3 DNA sequence: TGTGCCACCAGCAGTATCGCGACGGATACGCAGTATTTT.

CDR3 sequence (DNA): TGCGCCAGCAGCCAAAATATCCATGCGAGCTCCTACGAGCAGTACTTC. This encodes CASSQNIHASSYEQYF. The rearrangement joins TRBV4-1 to TRBJ2-7; D uncertain. With 2 bases removed from V and 0 bases from J, the gap between germline ends came to 14 bases. CDR3 size: 16 residues. Per germline, CDR1 MGHRA and CDR2 YSYEKL.

This clone came up once. The chain is built from TRBV6-5 and TRBJ1-5, with 8 bases that match TRBD1. Per the germline V gene, CDR1 is MNHEY and CDR2 is SVGAGI. The CDR3 consists of 14 residues. Unmatched junction bases numbered 5, after V lost 4 bases and J lost 6 bases. The DNA of the CDR3 is TGTGCCAGCAGTTCAGGACAGGGCGGTCAGCCCCAGCATTTT. The encoded protein is CASSSGQGGQPQHF.

V is TRBV5-6 and J is TRBJ2-5; 12 nucleotides line up with TRBD2. CDR1 and CDR2 from the germline V gene are SGHDT and YYEEEE. CDR3 length: 15 amino acids. The junction had 6 bases not matched to a gene; V was cut back by 4 bases and J by 5 bases. CDR3 nucleotides: TGTGCCAGCAGCAACCGACTAGCGGGGGTCGAGACCCAGTACTTC. Translating gives CASSNRLAGVETQYF. Together with reference TRBV5-6 and TRBJ2-5, the CDR3 gives the full variable domain: DAGVTQSPTHLIKTRGQQVTLRCSPKSGHDTVSWYQQALGQGPQFIFQYYEEEERQRGNFPDRFSGHQFPNYSSELNVNALLLGDSALYLCASSNRLAGVETQYFGPGTRLLVL.

The chain links TRBV5-1 to TRBJ2-3, with 8 bases that match TRBD2. The CDR3 length is 14 residues. With V trimmed by 0 bases and J by 4 bases, 1 base remained unmatched. The germline CDR1 and CDR2 sequences are SGHRS and YFSETQ. CDR3 DNA: TGCGCCAGCAGCTTGGGGACTAGCTCAGATACGCAGTATTTT. Translation: CASSLGTSSDTQYF.

V usage is TRBV5-6 and J usage is TRBJ2-7; 9 bases match TRBD2. V shed 4 bases, J shed 4 bases, and the junction held 6 bases outside the gene matches. The CDR3 length is 14 residues. Germline CDR1 SGHDT, CDR2 YYEEEE. The CDR3 nucleotides read TGTGCCAGCAGCCCCCGACTAGCGGTGTACGAGCAGTACTTC. Encoded protein: CASSPRLAVYEQYF. The full variable domain, in which reference TRBV5-6 and TRBJ2-7 provide the parts outside the CDR3, is DAGVTQSPTHLIKTRGQQVTLRCSPKSGHDTVSWYQQALGQGPQFIFQYYEEEERQRGNFPDRFSGHQFPNYSSELNVNALLLGDSALYLCASSPRLAVYEQYFGPGTRLTVT.

The chain couples TRBV6-5 to TRBJ1-5, with 7 bases matching TRBD1. Germline CDR1 is MNHEY and CDR2 is SVGAGI. V lost 4 bases to trimming and J lost 1 base; unmatched junction nucleotides: 4. The CDR3 totals 15 residues. The CDR3 DNA follows: TGTGCCAGCAGTTTCACGGGACAGAGCAATCAGCCCCAGCATTTT. The encoded protein is CASSFTGQSNQPQHF.

The chain recombines TRBV7-6 with TRBJ1-1; a possible D gene is TRBD1 (6 bases). This CDR3 contains 16 residues. Deletions cut 4 bases from V and 4 bases from J, with 19 bases between. Germline lookup yields CDR1 SGHVS and CDR2 FNYEAQ. CDR3 amino acids: CASSSGARALSTEAFF. Here the CDR3 DNA reads TGTGCCAGCAGCTCGGGGGCCAGGGCACTTTCCACTGAAGCTTTCTTT.